This is a list of T cell receptor beta chains from one sample in a study of post-analysis software for immune sequencing data. Using its own MiXCR run on the PCR reads, TCRdb lists one record per CDR3 protein. The table records roughly 180,000 distinct CDR3 sequences, roughly 31% of them present only once. The sequencing sample was made of blood. The receptors shown here come from a girl between 5 and 17 years old with multiple sclerosis. Both conserved end residues are trimmed from each CDR3. Each record gives: clone size, J gene, D gene, V gene, CDR3 protein. A D gene is named only where the DNA matches it firmly. A row's size may be missing; if present it is once, few, many or a size class.

clone size: many; J gene: TRBJ2-3; D gene: -; V gene: TRBV28; CDR3 protein: ASSSQGTPWTDTQY
clone size: -; J gene: -; D gene: -; V gene: TRBV30; CDR3 protein: AWSVRSYEQY
clone size: few; J gene: TRBJ2-2; D gene: -; V gene: TRBV29-1; CDR3 protein: SVGGLYTGELF
clone size: -; J gene: TRBJ1-2; D gene: TRBD1; V gene: TRBV30; CDR3 protein: AWVGDRGQGGYT
clone size: few; J gene: TRBJ1-5; D gene: TRBD1; V gene: TRBV20-1; CDR3 protein: SASGRDRGHQPQH
clone size: -; J gene: TRBJ2-2; D gene: TRBD1; V gene: TRBV7-2; CDR3 protein: AIHPTRDRDWSTGELF
clone size: -; J gene: TRBJ2-5; D gene: TRBD2; V gene: TRBV6-5; CDR3 protein: ASSYSKASGRWGAETQY
clone size: many; J gene: TRBJ1-2; D gene: -; V gene: TRBV5-1; CDR3 protein: ASSLAYGYGYT
clone size: many; J gene: TRBJ2-6; D gene: TRBD2; V gene: TRBV4-1; CDR3 protein: ASSQEAGVGANVLT
clone size: many; J gene: TRBJ2-1; D gene: -; V gene: TRBV7-9; CDR3 protein: ASSLTSYNEQF
clone size: few; J gene: TRBJ2-7; D gene: -; V gene: TRBV12-3/TRBV12-4; CDR3 protein: ASSFHSEQY
clone size: -; J gene: TRBJ2-1; D gene: -; V gene: TRBV5-1; CDR3 protein: ASSLDQMSSYNEQF
clone size: -; J gene: TRBJ2-5; D gene: -; V gene: TRBV30; CDR3 protein: AWSRGTANQETQY
clone size: few; J gene: TRBJ2-5; D gene: TRBD2; V gene: TRBV11-2; CDR3 protein: ASSPGLVETQY
clone size: many; J gene: TRBJ2-1; D gene: TRBD2; V gene: TRBV5-1; CDR3 protein: ASSYSLAGNNEQF
clone size: -; J gene: TRBJ2-3; D gene: TRBD2; V gene: TRBV7-3; CDR3 protein: ASSSAGGTDTQY
clone size: few; J gene: TRBJ1-2; D gene: -; V gene: TRBV5-1; CDR3 protein: ASTTEYATENYGYT
clone size: once; J gene: TRBJ2-7; D gene: TRBD2; V gene: TRBV20-1; CDR3 protein: SARPGLASYEQY
clone size: many; J gene: TRBJ1-2; D gene: -; V gene: TRBV28; CDR3 protein: ASSKEAYYGYT
clone size: many; J gene: TRBJ2-1; D gene: -; V gene: TRBV9; CDR3 protein: ASTPDQRHNEQF
clone size: -; J gene: TRBJ2-2; D gene: -; V gene: TRBV6-5; CDR3 protein: ASSFSRSRYTGELF
clone size: -; J gene: TRBJ2-7; D gene: TRBD2; V gene: TRBV28; CDR3 protein: ATYDVAGPNEQY
clone size: few; J gene: TRBJ1-1; D gene: -; V gene: TRBV6-1; CDR3 protein: ASSEGWIEAF
clone size: -; J gene: TRBJ1-1; D gene: -; V gene: TRBV2; CDR3 protein: ASSVRRIGAEAF
clone size: -; J gene: TRBJ2-3; D gene: -; V gene: TRBV14; CDR3 protein: ASSQDSRFTEY
clone size: many; J gene: TRBJ2-4; D gene: TRBD1; V gene: TRBV5-6; CDR3 protein: ASSFGQVAKNIQY